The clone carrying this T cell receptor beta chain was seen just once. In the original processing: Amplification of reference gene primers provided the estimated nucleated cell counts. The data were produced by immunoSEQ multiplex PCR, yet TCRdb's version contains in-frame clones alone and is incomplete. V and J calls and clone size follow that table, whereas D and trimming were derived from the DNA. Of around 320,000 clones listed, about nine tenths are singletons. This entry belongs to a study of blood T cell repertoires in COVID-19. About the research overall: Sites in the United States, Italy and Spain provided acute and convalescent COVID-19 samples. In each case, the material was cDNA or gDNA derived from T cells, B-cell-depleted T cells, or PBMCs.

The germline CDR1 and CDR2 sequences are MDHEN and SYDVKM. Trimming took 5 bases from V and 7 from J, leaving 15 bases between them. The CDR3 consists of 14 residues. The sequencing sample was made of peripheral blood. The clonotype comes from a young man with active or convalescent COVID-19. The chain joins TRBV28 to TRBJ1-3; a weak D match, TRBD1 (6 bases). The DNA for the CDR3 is TGTGCCAGCAGTGGTGCGGGGGCCGCGAACACCATATATTTT. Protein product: CASSGAGAANTIYF.